These 10 T cell receptor beta chains were all obtained from the same sample, sequenced in a study of cytomegalovirus exposure and HLA in healthy donors (dated by TCRdb to the late 2010s). Libraries were constructed by the immunoSEQ multiplex PCR assay. The multiplex PCR relied on a mix of 60 forward primers for TCR Vbeta segments and 13 reverse primers for TCR Jbeta segments. TCRdb took this table from immuneACCESS and kept in-frame rearrangements with V and J called. Such tables lack part of the clones; where checked against another copy, unresolved V genes explain under half of the gap, and the rest is unexplained. This sample is represented by approximately 120,000 clones; approximately 70% of them were singletons. The ten largest clones add up to under 9.5% of the sample. Specimen: PBMCs. These receptors came from a man aged 35 to 55 in good health and CMV-seronegative.

The chain joins TRBV6-5 to TRBJ2-1, with TRBD2 identical over 7 bases. Germline assignment: CDR1 MNHEY and CDR2 SVGAGI. Trimming cost V 2 bases and J 7 bases; bases outside gene matches: 8. CDR3 length: 15 amino acids. CDR3 sequence reads: CASSYVAGGENEQFF. The DNA for the CDR3 is TGTGCCAGCAGTTACGTAGCTGGGGGGGAAAATGAGCAGTTCTTC.

The chain couples TRBV30 to TRBJ1-1; D is unclear. From germline, CDR1 is GTSNPN and CDR2 SVGIG (reference sequence). The CDR3 covers 13 residues. V lost 2 bases to trimming and J lost 6 bases, with 13 bases between them. The CDR3 DNA reads as TGTGCCTGGAGTCTGAGGTTATCCTCTGAAGCTTTCTTT. Encoded protein: CAWSLRLSSEAFF.

The rearrangement links TRBV2 to TRBJ2-7; no clear D. V lost 1 base, J lost 0 bases, and 4 bases lay in between. Germline V CDR1 and CDR2: SNHLY, FYNNEI. This CDR3 comprises 13 residues. CDR3 sequence (DNA): TGTGCCAGCAGTGAAGGGCACTCCTACGAGCAGTACTTC. It specifies CASSEGHSYEQYF.

J is TRBJ2-1 and V is TRBV4-1, with 11 bases matching TRBD1. V dropped 4 bases and J dropped 3; count of bases not matched to a gene: 5. The germline V gene has CDR1 MGHRA and CDR2 YSYEKL. The CDR3 totals 16 residues. CDR3 sequence: CASSRQDRGLYNEQFF. The CDR3 nucleotides read TGCGCCAGCAGCCGACAGGACAGGGGGCTCTACAATGAGCAGTTCTTC.

The rearrangement joins TRBV30 to TRBJ2-5; weak D call: TRBD2 (5 bases). The J call may be wrong; the DNA end is better matched by TRBJ2-7. The CDR3 is 13 residues long. The germline V gene has CDR1 GTSNPN and CDR2 SVGIG (reference sequence). The DNA for the CDR3 is TGTGCCTGGTCACTTGCTAGCACCTACGAGCAGTACTTC. Translating gives CAWSLASTYEQYF.

The rearrangement links TRBV7-8 to TRBJ2-1, with D possibly matching TRBD1 (5 bases). The CDR3 consists of 15 residues. CDR1 and CDR2 (germline): SGHVS, FQNEAQ. The V end was cut by 5 bases, the J end by 0 bases, with 11 bases between. CDR3: CASSADSSSYNEQFF. The CDR3 bases are TGTGCCAGCAGCGCCGACAGCAGCTCCTACAATGAGCAGTTCTTC.

The J gene is TRBJ1-4, the V gene TRBV4-2; 12 positions agree with TRBD1. V shed 1 base and J 7 bases; nucleotides not matched to a gene: 13. Germline values: CDR1 LGHNA, CDR2 YNFKEQ. The CDR3 extends over 19 amino acids. The CDR3 coding sequence is TGTGCCAGCAGCCAAGTCCGCGGGGGACAGGGGGCTCGTAGTGAAAAACTGTTTTTT. It encodes CASSQVRGGQGARSEKLFF.

Remarks on this clone: The germline gene is not matched at one end of the junction; a read error may be the cause. This chain uses TRBV4-2 with TRBJ2-6; 7 nucleotides match TRBD1. The CDR3 extends over 18 amino acids. Germline CDR1 is LGHNA and CDR2 is YNFKEQ. The CDR3 DNA reads as TGTGCCAGCAGCCTAGGGACAGCCTGGAGCTCTGGGACCAACGTCCTGACTTTC. Protein sequence: CASSLGTAWSSGTNVLTF.

The J gene is TRBJ2-7, the V gene TRBV5-5, with 7 nucleotides matching TRBD1. V lost 4 bases to trimming and J lost 6 bases; unmatched junction nucleotides: 13. The CDR3 extends over 15 amino acids. The germline gives CDR1 SGHKS, CDR2 YYEKEE (reference sequence). In DNA form, the CDR3 reads TGTGCCAGCAGCGATAAATACTTACAGGGGACCGAGCAGTACTTC. Amino acids: CASSDKYLQGTEQYF. The full variable domain, completed using reference TRBV5-5 and TRBJ2-7, is DAGVTQSPTHLIKTRGQQVTLRCSPISGHKSVSWYQQVLGQGPQFIFQYYEKEERGRGNFPDRFSARQFPNYSSELNVNALLLGDSALYLCASSDKYLQGTEQYFGPGTRLTVT.

This clone showed up just a few times. V and J are TRBV5-8 and TRBJ1-2; D not resolved. The CDR3 covers 11 residues. CDR1 SGHTS and CDR2 YDEGEE come from the germline V gene. With 4 bases removed from V and 5 bases from J, the gap between germline ends came to 6 bases. The CDR3 sequence is CASSLRYGYTF. The CDR3 bases are TGTGCCAGCAGCCTTCGGTATGGCTACACCTTC.